Listed below are T cell receptor beta chains from one sample, sequenced in a study of cytomegalovirus exposure and HLA in healthy donors. Some clones are missing from TCRdb's copy, which holds only in-frame ones; the method was immunoSEQ multiplex PCR. The table records a few hundred thousand clones, 88% of them present only once. Source material: PBMCs. The source is a man aged 25-45 years in good health and CMV-seronegative. The CDR3 runs from the conserved cysteine through the conserved F or W. D genes are given only for firm matches. A row's size may be missing; if present it is once, few, many or a size class.

>TRBJ1-2|TRBV29-1|-|TRBD1
TGCAGCGCAGGCACAGGGGGATACTATGGCTACACCTTC
CSAGTGGYYGYTF
>TRBJ2-3|TRBV18|-|TRBD2
TGTGCCAGCTCAGAACAGCGGGGGGCGAGCACAGATACGCAGTATTTT
CASSEQRGASTDTQYF
>TRBJ2-7|TRBV4-1|-|TRBD1
TGCGCCAGCAGCCAAGTGCAGGGGGCTCCCTACGAGCAGTACTTC
CASSQVQGAPYEQYF
>TRBJ2-1|TRBV5-1|once|TRBD2
TGCGCCAGCAGCTTGGGGTGGACTAGCCCTTATGTTGAGCAGTTCTTC
CASSLGWTSPYVEQFF
>TRBJ2-2|TRBV9|-|TRBD1
TGTGCCAGCAGGGAGACAGGGGCTAACACCGGGGAGCTGTTTTTT
CASRETGANTGELFF
>TRBJ1-4|TRBV15|-|-
TGTGCCACCAGCAGTCGTTTAGGGGAAGTTGAAAAACTGTTTTTT
CATSSRLGEVEKLFF
>TRBJ1-6|TRBV6-5|-|TRBD1
TGTGCCAGCAGGGACAGGATCTTCAATTCACCCCTCCACTTT
CASRDRIFNSPLHF
>TRBJ2-1|TRBV5-4|-|-
TGTGCCAGCAGCTTCCTTAACAATGAGCAGTTCTTC
CASSFLNNEQFF
>TRBJ2-6|TRBV30|-|-
TGTGCCTGGTCCCGCTCTGGGGCCAACGTCCTGACTTTC
CAWSRSGANVLTF
>TRBJ1-2|TRBV6-6|-|-
TGTGCCAGCAGTCCCAGTGGGGGGGTTGATGGCTACACCTTC
CASSPSGGVDGYTF
>TRBJ1-6|TRBV7-9|few|TRBD1
TGTGCCAGCAGCTTGGCGACAGGGGTGAATTCACCCCTCCACTTT
CASSLATGVNSPLHF
>TRBJ2-1|TRBV28|-|-
TGTGCCAGCGGGGGCCCATACAATGAGCAGTTCTTC
CASGGPYNEQFF
>TRBJ2-6|TRBV18|-|-
TGTGCCAGCTCACCCCCGCGGGGTACAGGGGCCAACGTCCTGACTTTC
CASSPPRGTGANVLTF
>TRBJ2-1|TRBV4-3|-|TRBD2
TGCGCCAGCAGCCGCATACTAGCGGGGGGGCCAATTGACAATGAGCAGTTCTTC
CASSRILAGGPIDNEQFF
>TRBJ2-2|TRBV18|-|TRBD1
TGTGCCAGCCGTCCGGGACAGATAAACACCGGGGAGCTGTTTTTT
CASRPGQINTGELFF
>TRBJ2-7|TRBV15|-|TRBD2
TGTGCCACCAGCTGGGGACTAGCGGGGGGTACCTACGAGCAGTACTTC
CATSWGLAGGTYEQYF
>TRBJ2-5|TRBV7-8|-|-
TGTGCCAGCAGCTTAGCAGGGGCGGAAGAGACCCAGTACTTC
CASSLAGAEETQYF
>TRBJ1-3|TRBV7-9|-|-
TGTGCCAGCAGCTCGAGAGGGGAGGGGAACACCATATATTTT
CASSSRGEGNTIYF
>TRBJ1-1|TRBV2|-|-
TGTGCCAGCAGTGGAGTGGACTGGAACACTGAAGCTTTCTTT
CASSGVDWNTEAFF
>TRBJ1-2|TRBV7-8|-|-
TGTGCCAGCAGCCCCTCTGAGAGCTCCTATGGCTACACCTTC
CASSPSESSYGYTF
>TRBJ2-7|TRBV27|-|TRBD1
TGTGCCAGCACCCGGACAGGGGGACCCTACGAGCAGTACTTC
CASTRTGGPYEQYF
>TRBJ2-7|TRBV6-1|-|-
TGTGCCAGCTCGCCCGGAGGAGGGTACGAGCAGTACTTC
CASSPGGGYEQYF
>TRBJ2-2|TRBV18|-|TRBD1
TGTGCCAGCTCACCGTCCTGGACAGGGGGAACTGGCGGGGAGCTGTTTTTT
CASSPSWTGGTGGELFF
>TRBJ1-2|TRBV6-1|-|-
TGTGCCAGCAGTCTATTAGTGGGGCAAGAGTCTGGCTACACCTTC
CASSLLVGQESGYTF
>TRBJ2-4|TRBV7-9|-|-
TGTGCCAGCAGCCTAGGAGTAGGGGCCCAAAACATTCAGTACTTC
CASSLGVGAQNIQYF
>TRBJ2-5|TRBV7-9|-|TRBD1
TGTGCCAGCAGCGTGGCAGGGGGCCGGACCCAGTACTTC
CASSVAGGRTQYF
>TRBJ2-7|TRBV18|-|TRBD1
TGTGCCAGCTCGCCCGGGACAGGTCAACCCTACGAGCAGTACTTC
CASSPGTGQPYEQYF
>TRBJ2-1|TRBV4-3|-|-
TGCGCCAGCAGCCACCTTGAGCTGGCGGGTGAGCAGTTCTTC
CASSHLELAGEQFF
>TRBJ2-5|TRBV4-1|-|-
TGCGCCAGCAGCCAATCCCGGGGTAGCCAGGTTGAGACCCAGTACTTC
CASSQSRGSQVETQYF
>TRBJ1-1|TRBV27|-|TRBD1
TGTGCCAGCATGCGGCAGGGGGCAGCGAACACTGAAGCTTTCTTT
CASMRQGAANTEAFF
>TRBJ1-1|TRBV11-2|-|-
TGTGCCAGCAGCTTCGGGGGTGGGACTGAAGCTTTCTTT
CASSFGGGTEAFF
>TRBJ1-1|TRBV7-2|-|-
TGTGCCAGCAGCCAGCAATTACAGGGAAGAGCTTTCTTT
CASSQQLQGRAFF
>TRBJ2-1|TRBV5-4|-|TRBD1
TGTGCCAGCAGCCCGGACAGGGGGAATGAGCAGTTCTTC
CASSPDRGNEQFF
>TRBJ1-2|TRBV6-4|-|-
TGTGCCAGTCAGGAATCTGGGGAGTATGATGGCTACACCTTC
CASQESGEYDGYTF
>TRBJ2-1|TRBV29-1|-|-
TGCAGCGTTGAGGGGTACCGGGACACCTCCTACAATGAGCAGTTCTTC
CSVEGYRDTSYNEQFF
>TRBJ1-1|TRBV6-6|once|TRBD1
TGTGCCAGCGGACAGGGATACACTGAAGCTTTCTTT
CASGQGYTEAFF
>TRBJ1-2|TRBV4-2|-|TRBD1
TGTGCCAGCAGCCAACGGACAGGGGGCGTCTATGGCTACACCTTC
CASSQRTGGVYGYTF
>TRBJ1-1|TRBV12-5|-|TRBD1
TGTGCTAGTGGCCTAGCGACAGGGATGGGCACTGAAGCTTTCTTT
CASGLATGMGTEAFF
>TRBJ2-3|TRBV5-1|-|-
TGCGCCAGCAGCTTTGGGGGGGGCCCAGATACGCAGTATTTT
CASSFGGGPDTQYF
>TRBJ1-5|TRBV6-6|-|-
-
CASSTSDRTSQPQHF
>TRBJ1-4|TRBV5-6|-|TRBD1
TGTGCCAGCAGCTTGGCCGTATGGGGACAGGGCGGTGAAAAACTGTTTTTT
CASSLAVWGQGGEKLFF
>TRBJ2-5|TRBV5-6|-|TRBD2
TGTGCCAGCAGCAGTAGCGGGGCGTACCAAGAGACCCAGTACTTC
CASSSSGAYQETQYF
>TRBJ2-7|TRBV6-5|-|TRBD1
TGTGCCAGCACAAAGGGACAGATCTACGAGCAGTACTTC
CASTKGQIYEQYF
>TRBJ2-2|TRBV6-5|-|TRBD2
TGTGCCAGCAGTGGATCGGGAGGAGAGTCCGGGGAGCTGTTTTTT
CASSGSGGESGELFF
>TRBJ1-4|TRBV27|few|-
TGTGCCAGCAGTAGCACAGGGAGAGAAAAACTGTTTTTT
CASSSTGREKLFF
>TRBJ2-1|TRBV9|-|-
TGTGCCAGCAGCGTAGCTGGCGGGACCACGTACAATGAGCAGTTCTTC
CASSVAGGTTYNEQFF
>TRBJ2-3|TRBV4-1|-|-
TGCGCCAGCAGCCCGCAGGGCAGCCCCTCTAGCACAGATACGCAGTATTTT
CASSPQGSPSSTDTQYF
>TRBJ2-3|TRBV5-1|once|-
TGCGCCAGCAGCTTTTTGGGGCTGCGCACAGATACGCAGTATTTT
CASSFLGLRTDTQYF
>TRBJ1-1|TRBV9|-|-
TGTGCCAGCAGCGTAGGCCAAGCAATGAACACTGAAGCTTTCTTT
CASSVGQAMNTEAFF
>TRBJ2-7|TRBV6-5|-|-
TGTGCCAGCAGTTATGCTCGGGGTGACTACGAGCAGTACTTC
CASSYARGDYEQYF
>TRBJ1-2|TRBV7-9|once|TRBD1
TGTGCCAGCAGACTAGGGACAGCCGAAAGGGACTATGGCTACACCTTC
CASRLGTAERDYGYTF
>TRBJ1-1|TRBV6-6|-|-
TGTGCCAGCAGTTACCCACAGGGTGAAGCTTTCTTT
CASSYPQGEAFF
>TRBJ2-7|TRBV10-2|-|-
TGCGCCAGCAGAGACAGGCCTACCTCCTACGAGCAGTACTTC
CASRDRPTSYEQYF
>TRBJ1-4|TRBV6-1|-|-
TGTGCCAGCAGTGACCAGTACAGGCCTCGGGATGAAAAACTGTTTTTT
CASSDQYRPRDEKLFF
>TRBJ1-5|TRBV27|-|-
TGTGCCAGCAGCCTTTCCGGGACATTCCTAAATCAGCCCCAGCATTTT
CASSLSGTFLNQPQHF
>TRBJ1-1|TRBV7-9|-|-
TGTGCCAGCAGCGACATGATGAACACTGAAGCTTTCTTT
CASSDMMNTEAFF
>TRBJ2-1|TRBV4-1|once|-
TGCGCCAGCAGCCAACCCCTCAGGGTGCGAAACAATGAGCAGTTCTTC
CASSQPLRVRNNEQFF
>TRBJ1-5|TRBV19|-|-
TGTGCCAGTAGTATGGGCGGGTATAGCAATCAGCCCCAGCATTTT
CASSMGGYSNQPQHF